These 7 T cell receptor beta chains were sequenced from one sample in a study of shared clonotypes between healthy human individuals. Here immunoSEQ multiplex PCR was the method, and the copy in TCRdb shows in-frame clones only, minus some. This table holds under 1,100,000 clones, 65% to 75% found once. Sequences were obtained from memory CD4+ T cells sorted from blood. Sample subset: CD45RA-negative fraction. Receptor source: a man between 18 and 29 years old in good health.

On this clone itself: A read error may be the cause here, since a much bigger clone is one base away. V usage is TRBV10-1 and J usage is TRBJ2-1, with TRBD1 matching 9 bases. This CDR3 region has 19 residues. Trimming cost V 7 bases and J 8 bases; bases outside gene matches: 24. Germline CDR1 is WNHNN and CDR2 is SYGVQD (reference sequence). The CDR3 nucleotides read TGCGCCAGCAATGGGAGGACAGGGGATATGCTAGTTGGTGACGATGAGCAGTTCTTC. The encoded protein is CASNGRTGDMLVGDDEQFF.

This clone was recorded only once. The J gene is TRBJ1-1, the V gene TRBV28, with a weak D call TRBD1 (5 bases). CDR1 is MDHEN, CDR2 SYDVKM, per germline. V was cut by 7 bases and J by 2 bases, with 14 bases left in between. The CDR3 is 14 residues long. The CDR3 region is CASTLSGGNTEAFF. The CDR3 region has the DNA TGTGCCAGCACATTATCTGGGGGAAACACTGAAGCTTTCTTT. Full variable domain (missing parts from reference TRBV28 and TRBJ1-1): DVKVTQSSRYLVKRTGEKVFLECVQDMDHENMFWYRQDPGLGLRLIYFSYDVKMKEKGDIPEGYSVSREKKERFSLILESASTNQTSMYLCASTLSGGNTEAFFGQGTRLTVV.

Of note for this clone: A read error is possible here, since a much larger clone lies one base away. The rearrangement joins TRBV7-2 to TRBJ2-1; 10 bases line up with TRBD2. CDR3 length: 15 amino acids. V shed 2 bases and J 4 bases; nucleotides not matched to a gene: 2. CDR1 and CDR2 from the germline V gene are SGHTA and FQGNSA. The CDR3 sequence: CASSLIAGGYNEQFF. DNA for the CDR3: TGTGCCAGCAGCTTAATAGCGGGAGGTTACAATGAGCAGTTCTTC.

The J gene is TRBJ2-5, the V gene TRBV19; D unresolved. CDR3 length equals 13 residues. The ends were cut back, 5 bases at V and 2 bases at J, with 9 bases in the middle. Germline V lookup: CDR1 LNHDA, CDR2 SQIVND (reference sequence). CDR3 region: CASSVSGQETQYF. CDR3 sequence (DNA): TGTGCCAGTAGTGTGTCCGGGCAAGAGACCCAGTACTTC.

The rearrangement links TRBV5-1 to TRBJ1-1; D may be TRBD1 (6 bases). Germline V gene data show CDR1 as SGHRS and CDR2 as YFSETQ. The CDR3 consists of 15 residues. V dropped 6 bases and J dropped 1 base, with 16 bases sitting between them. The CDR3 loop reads CASTVGTSGNTEAFF. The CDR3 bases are TGCGCCAGCACCGTAGGGACATCTGGGAACACTGAAGCTTTCTTT.

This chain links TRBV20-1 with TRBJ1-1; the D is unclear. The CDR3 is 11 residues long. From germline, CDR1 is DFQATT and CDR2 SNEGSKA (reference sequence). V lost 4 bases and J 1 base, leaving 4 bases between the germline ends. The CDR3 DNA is TGCAGTGCTACTCCGAACACTGAAGCTTTCTTT. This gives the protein CSATPNTEAFF.

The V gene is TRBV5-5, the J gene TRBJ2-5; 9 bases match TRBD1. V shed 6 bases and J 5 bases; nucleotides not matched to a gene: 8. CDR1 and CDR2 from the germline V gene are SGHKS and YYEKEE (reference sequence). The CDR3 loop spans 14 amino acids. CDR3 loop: CASIRDRAYETQYF. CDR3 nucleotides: TGTGCCAGCATCAGGGACAGGGCATATGAGACCCAGTACTTC.